This T cell receptor beta chain was observed in a study of T cells in Graves' hyperthyroidism and ophthalmopathy. RNA transcripts provided the source from which TCR beta CDR3 regions were amplified. The HTBI primer set served for first-round RT-PCR of the TCR CDR3. TCRdb itself ran the multiplex PCR reads through MiXCR, one entry per CDR3 protein. Among hundreds of thousands of distinct CDR3 sequences, roughly 20% were seen once, and the ten largest hold roughly 30%. This clonotype appeared many times. CDR1 is MDHEN and CDR2 is SYDVKM in the germline V gene. V lost 2 bases and J 2 bases, leaving 16 bases between the germline ends. The CDR3 sequence is 17 residues long.

The clonotype originates from a man aged 25 to 45 with Graves' ophthalmopathy. The specimen was blood. V usage is TRBV28 and J usage is TRBJ1-5; D possibly corresponds to TRBD1 (6 bases). In DNA, the CDR3 is TGTGCCAGCAGTTTAGTCCCTACAGGGTTTCGCAATCAGCCCCAGCATTTT. It codes for CASSLVPTGFRNQPQHF.